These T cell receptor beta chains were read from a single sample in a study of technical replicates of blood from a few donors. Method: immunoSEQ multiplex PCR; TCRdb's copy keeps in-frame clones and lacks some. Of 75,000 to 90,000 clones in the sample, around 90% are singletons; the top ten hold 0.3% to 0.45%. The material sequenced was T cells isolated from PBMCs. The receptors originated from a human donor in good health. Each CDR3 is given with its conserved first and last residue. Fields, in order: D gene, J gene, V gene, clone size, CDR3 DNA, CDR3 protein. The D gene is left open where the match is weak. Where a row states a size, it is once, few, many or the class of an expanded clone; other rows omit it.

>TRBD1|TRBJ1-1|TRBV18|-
TGTGCCAGCTCACCCCGCGGGACAGGGACCACTGAAGCTTTCTTT
CASSPRGTGTTEAFF
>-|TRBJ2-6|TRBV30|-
TGTGCCTGGAGTCGTGGGCACTCTGGGGCCAACGTCCTGACTTTC
CAWSRGHSGANVLTF
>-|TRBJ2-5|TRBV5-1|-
TGCGCCAGCAGCTTGTCAGGCCAAGAGACCCAGTACTTC
CASSLSGQETQYF
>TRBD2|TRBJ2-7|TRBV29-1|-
TGCAGCGTTGAATACGGGAGGGCTTACGAGCAGTACTTC
CSVEYGRAYEQYF
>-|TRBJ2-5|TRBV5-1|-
TGCGCCAGCAGCCCGGACTGGCAAGAGACCCAGTACTTC
CASSPDWQETQYF
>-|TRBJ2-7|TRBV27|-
TGTGCCAGCAGTCAGGACTCGCTGGACGAGCAGTACTTC
CASSQDSLDEQYF
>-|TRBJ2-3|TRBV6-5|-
TGTGCCAGCACTCAGGGGTATACGCAGTATTTT
CASTQGYTQYF
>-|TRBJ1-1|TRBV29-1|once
TGCAGCTCCCTTGGTGGAGGTTCCGAAGGAGGCACTGAAGCTTTCTTT
CSSLGGGSEGGTEAFF
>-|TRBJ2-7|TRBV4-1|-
TGCGCCAGCTCCTCATTTACCCACGGTAGCTCCTACGAGCAGTACTTC
CASSSFTHGSSYEQYF
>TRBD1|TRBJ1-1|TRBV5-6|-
TGTGCCAGCAGCAAGGGGGCGTGGGCTTCTACTTTCTTT
CASSKGAWASTFF
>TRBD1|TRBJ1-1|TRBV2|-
TGTGCCAGCGTACGGGACAGTGAAGCTTTCTTT
CASVRDSEAFF
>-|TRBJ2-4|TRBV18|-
TGTGCCAGCTCACCGGACACGGCCGTGGACATTCAGTACTTC
CASSPDTAVDIQYF
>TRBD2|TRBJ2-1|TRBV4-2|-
TGTGCCAGCAGCCAAGCGAGCGGGACCTACAATGAGCAGTTCTTC
CASSQASGTYNEQFF
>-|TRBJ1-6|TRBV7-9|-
TGTGCCAGCAGCTCCTCTGAGAATTCACCCCTCCACTTT
CASSSSENSPLHF
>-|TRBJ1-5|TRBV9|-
TGTGCCAGCAGCGTAGGATCGGGGAGTGAGCCCCAGCATTTT
CASSVGSGSEPQHF
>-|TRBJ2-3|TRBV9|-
TGTGCCAGCAGCGTAGCCCCTCTGTCCACAGATACGCAGTATTTT
CASSVAPLSTDTQYF
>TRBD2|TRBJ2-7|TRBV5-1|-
TGCGCCAGCAAGCGGAGCGGGAAAGAAGGCGAGCAGTACTTC
CASKRSGKEGEQYF
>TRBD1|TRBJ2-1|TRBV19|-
TGTGCCAGTAGTACCCAGGACAGGGGCTACAAGGTGATGCTCTTC
CASSTQDRGYKVMLF
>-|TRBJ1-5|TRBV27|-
TGTGCCAGCAGTTTATATCTAAGCGTAAATCAGCCCCAGCATTTT
CASSLYLSVNQPQHF
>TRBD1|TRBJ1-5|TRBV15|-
TGTGCCACCAGCAAATCCGACAGGGATCATCAGCCCCAGCATTTT
CATSKSDRDHQPQHF
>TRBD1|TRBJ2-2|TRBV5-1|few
TGCGCCAGCAGCGAGGGGACAGGGGCAGGGGAGCTGTTTTTT
CASSEGTGAGELFF
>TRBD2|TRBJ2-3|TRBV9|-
TGTGCCAGCAGCGTAGGGAGCGGGGCTAGCACAGATACGCAGTATTTT
CASSVGSGASTDTQYF
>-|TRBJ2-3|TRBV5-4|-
TGTGCCAGCAGCACTCAGGAGGGAGAAGATACGCAGTATTTT
CASSTQEGEDTQYF
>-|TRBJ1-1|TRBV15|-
TGTGCCACCAGCAGACCAGGGGCGAGCACTGAAGCTTTCTTT
CATSRPGASTEAFF
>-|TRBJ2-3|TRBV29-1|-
TGCAGCGTTGATGTCGGCACAGATACGCAGTATTTT
CSVDVGTDTQYF
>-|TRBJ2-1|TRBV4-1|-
TGCGCCAGCAGCCAGGAGGCGGGCGTCTACAATGAGCAGTTCTTC
CASSQEAGVYNEQFF
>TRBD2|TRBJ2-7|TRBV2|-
TGTGCCAGCGGACTAGCGGGAGTAGGGTACGAGCAGTACTTC
CASGLAGVGYEQYF
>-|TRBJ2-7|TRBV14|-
TGTGCCAGCAGCCAAGGGACTGGACCCTACGAGCAGTACTTC
CASSQGTGPYEQYF
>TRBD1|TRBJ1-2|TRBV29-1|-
TGCAGCGTGGACAGGGGTCCTTATGGCTACACCTTC
CSVDRGPYGYTF
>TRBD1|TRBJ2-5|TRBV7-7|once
TGTGCTAGCAGCCGACAGGGTGGGACATCAGAGACCCAGTACTTC
CASSRQGGTSETQYF
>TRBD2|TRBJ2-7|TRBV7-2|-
TGTGCCAGCAGCTCTCTCGCGGGAGTGGCCGAGCAGTACTTC
CASSSLAGVAEQYF
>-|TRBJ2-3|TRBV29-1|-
TGCAGCGCCGAGGGGTATAGCGGAACTAGCACAGATACGCAGTATTTT
CSAEGYSGTSTDTQYF
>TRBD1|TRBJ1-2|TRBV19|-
TGTGCCAGTACCCGGGACAGCATCTATGGCTACACCTTC
CASTRDSIYGYTF
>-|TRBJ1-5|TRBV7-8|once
TGTGCCAGCAGCTCCGACGGTCTAGGGGACAATCAGCCCCAGCATTTT
CASSSDGLGDNQPQHF
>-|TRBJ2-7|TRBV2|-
TGTGCCAGCTTCGAAGATGGGAGGTCCTACGAGCAGTACTTC
CASFEDGRSYEQYF
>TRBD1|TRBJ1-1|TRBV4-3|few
TGCGCCAGCAGCCCAAAGACAGGGTGGGTTGCTTTCTTT
CASSPKTGWVAFF
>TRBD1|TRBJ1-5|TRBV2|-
TGTGCCAGCGATTGGGACAGGAGTAGCAATCAGCCCCAGCATTTT
CASDWDRSSNQPQHF
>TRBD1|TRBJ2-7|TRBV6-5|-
TGTGCCAGCAGCTACGGGACAGGGTACGAGCAGTACTTC
CASSYGTGYEQYF
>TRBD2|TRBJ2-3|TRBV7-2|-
TGTGCCAGCAGCTTACTAGCGGGAACAGATACGCAGTATTTT
CASSLLAGTDTQYF
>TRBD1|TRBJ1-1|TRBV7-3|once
TGTGCCAGCAGCACAGCGGCAGGGGGCACTGAAGCTTTCTTT
CASSTAAGGTEAFF
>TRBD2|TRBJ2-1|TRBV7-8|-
TGTGCCAGCAGCTTTTACGGGGAGCGGGAGTTCTACAATGAGCAGTTCTTC
CASSFYGEREFYNEQFF
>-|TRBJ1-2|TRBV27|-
TGTGCCAGCAGTGCAGGGCTGGGCTACACCTTC
CASSAGLGYTF
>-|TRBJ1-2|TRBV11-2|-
TGTGCCAGCCGCTCGGTTGAGGTAGGCGGCTACACCTTC
CASRSVEVGGYTF
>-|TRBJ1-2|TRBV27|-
TGTGCCAGCAAAAATCCAGGGGTTCCCGGGGATCGTGGCTACACCTTC
CASKNPGVPGDRGYTF
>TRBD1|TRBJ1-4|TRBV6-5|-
TGTGCCAGCAGTCCCCCCGGACAGGGTTACGAAAAACTGTTTTTT
CASSPPGQGYEKLFF
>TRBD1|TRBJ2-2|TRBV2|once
TGTGCCAGCAGTGACAGGACAGGGGGCACCGGGGAGCTGTTTTTT
CASSDRTGGTGELFF
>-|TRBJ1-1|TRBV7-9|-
TGTGCCAGCAGCCGGGCGACGGGAGGTGAAGCTTTCTTT
CASSRATGGEAFF
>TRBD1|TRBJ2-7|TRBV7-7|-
TGTGCTAGCAGCTTAGGAGCTCAGGGGGTCCACGAGCAGTACTTC
CASSLGAQGVHEQYF
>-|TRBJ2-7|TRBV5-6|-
TGTGCCAGCAGCACCGGGGATCCATACGAGCAGTACTTC
CASSTGDPYEQYF
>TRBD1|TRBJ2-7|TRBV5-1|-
TGCGCCAGCAGACCCACCGGGACAGGGTATTCCTACGAGCAGTACTTC
CASRPTGTGYSYEQYF
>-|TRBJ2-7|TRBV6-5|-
TGTGCTTCACAGGAAGCCTACGAGCAGTACTTC
CASQEAYEQYF
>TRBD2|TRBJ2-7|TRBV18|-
TGTGCCAGCTCACCACCGGGACTAGGGCAGTACGAGCAGTACTTC
CASSPPGLGQYEQYF